The 27 T cell receptor beta chains presented below share a single source sample, sequenced in a study of cytomegalovirus exposure and HLA in healthy donors. Primers: 60 Vbeta forward and 13 Jbeta reverse. Assay used: immunoSEQ multiplex PCR; TCRdb lists only in-frame clones, some missing. The repertoire holds around 100,000 clones, around 60% seen once, with 2.5% to 4% in the top ten. Sequenced sample: PBMCs. The receptors come from a woman in her 50s in good health and CMV-seronegative.

The chain recombines TRBV7-2 with TRBJ2-2; 16 bases fit TRBD2. Germline V gene sequence: CDR1 SGHTA, CDR2 FQGNSA. After removal of 5 bases from V and 7 bases from J, the junction contained 10 bases not matched to a gene. CDR3 length: 18 amino acids. The CDR3 DNA follows: TGTGCCAGCAGCCCCCCGGGACTAGCGGGGGGGCATGGCGGGGAGCTGTTTTTT. Translating it yields CASSPPGLAGGHGGELFF.

The gene calls are TRBV7-9 and TRBJ1-1; D may be TRBD1 (5 bases). Trimming took off 4 bases at V and 8 bases at J, with 17 bases between the two ends. There are 14 residues in the CDR3. The germline V gene has CDR1 SEHNR and CDR2 FQNEAQ (reference sequence). The CDR3 bases are TGTGCCAGCAGCTCATTAGGACAAGCTTCGGAAGCTTTCTTT. Protein: CASSSLGQASEAFF.

The chain has TRBV6-5 and TRBJ2-7, with D possibly TRBD1 on 6 matching bases. The V end lost 4 bases, the J end lost 12 bases, and 22 bases lay between the germline ends. The germline CDR1 and CDR2 sequences are MNHEY and SVGAGI. The CDR3 is 14 residues long. Here the CDR3 DNA reads TGTGCCAGCAGTTTAACGGCAGAACAGGGCCCCGGGTACTTC. As protein: CASSLTAEQGPGYF.

The chain uses TRBV7-9 and TRBJ1-5, with 8 bases that match TRBD1. This CDR3 region has 17 residues. Germline CDR1 and CDR2: SEHNR and FQNEAQ (reference sequence). V lost 1 base, J lost 7 bases, and 12 bases stayed unmatched. The CDR3, as DNA: TGTGCCAGCAGCTTAGGGACAGGGACGTTTAGATGGCAGCCCCAGCATTTT. This gives the protein CASSLGTGTFRWQPQHF.

V is TRBV5-4 and J is TRBJ2-7; 8 bases agree with TRBD1. The ends lost 0 bases at V and 2 bases at J; junction bases unmatched: 4. This CDR3 is built from 15 residues. The germline CDR1 and CDR2 sequences are SGHNT and YYREEE (reference sequence). CDR3: CASSLGTGYTYEQYF. CDR3 bases: TGTGCCAGCAGCTTGGGGACAGGGTATACCTACGAGCAGTACTTC.

The chain is built from TRBV7-2 and TRBJ2-4; 8 positions agree with TRBD1. J was trimmed by 9 bases and V by 1 base; bases with no gene match: 17. The CDR3 loop spans 18 amino acids. Germline CDR1 is SGHTA and CDR2 is FQGNSA. The CDR3 spells CASSLGRGLGQGSSIQYF. As DNA, the CDR3 is TGTGCCAGCAGCTTAGGTCGGGGTTTAGGACAGGGATCGAGCATTCAGTACTTC.

This chain's CDR3 is CRNRPRNGYTF. CDR3 in DNA: TGCAGGAACAGGCCTCGGAATGGCTACACCTTC. The genes are TRBV29-1 and TRBJ1-2, with TRBD1 as a possible D gene (5 bases). The germline V gene has CDR1 SQVTM and CDR2 ANQGSEA. This CDR3 has 11 residues.

The chain carries TRBV28 and TRBJ1-5; TRBD1 agrees at 7 bases. Trimming took 6 bases from V and 5 from J; bases not matched to a gene: 7. The CDR3 is 14 amino acids. Germline CDR1 reads MDHEN; CDR2 reads SYDVKM. CDR3 DNA sequence: TGTGCCAGCAGCCTTGACAGGGAGGATCAGCCCCAGCATTTT. Translation: CASSLDREDQPQHF.

This sequence joins TRBV5-1 and TRBJ1-2; the match to TRBD1 covers 10 bases. V lost 0 bases, J lost 6 bases, and 5 bases stayed unmatched. CDR1 SGHRS and CDR2 YFSETQ come from the germline V gene. The CDR3 is 15 residues long. The CDR3 DNA follows: TGCGCCAGCAGCTTGGGTTTTGGACAGGGGGATGGCTACACCTTC. This encodes CASSLGFGQGDGYTF.

V usage is TRBV5-1 and J usage is TRBJ2-3, with a possible D match to TRBD2 (5 bases). The germline V gene encodes CDR1 SGHRS and CDR2 YFSETQ. V was pared by 2 bases and J by 0 bases, with 10 bases between. There are 15 residues in the CDR3. CDR3 sequence reads: CASSFYSASTDTQYF. CDR3 nucleotides: TGCGCCAGCAGCTTCTATAGCGCGAGCACAGATACGCAGTATTTT.

The V and J genes are TRBV28 and TRBJ1-2; TRBD1 aligns across 7 bases. The trim removed 3 bases at V and 8 bases at J, leaving 9 bases unmatched. Germline CDR1 MDHEN, CDR2 SYDVKM. The CDR3 consists of 14 residues. In nucleotides, the CDR3 is TGTGCCAGCAGTTTCGACAGGGTGGGACGGGGCTACACCTTC. Its translation: CASSFDRVGRGYTF.

The chain links TRBV5-8 to TRBJ1-5; D gene unclear. The length of the CDR3 is 15 residues. V was cut by 4 bases and J by 5 bases, with 16 bases left in between. Germline CDR1 SGHTS, CDR2 YDEGEE. This chain's CDR3 is CASSVVGKPDQPQHF. CDR3 nucleotide sequence: TGTGCCAGCAGCGTCGTCGGGAAGCCCGATCAGCCCCAGCATTTT. The complete variable domain, with remaining parts taken from reference TRBV5-8 and TRBJ1-5, reads EAGVTQSPTHLIKTRGQQATLRCSPISGHTSVYWYQQALGLGLQFLLWYDEGEERNRGNFPPRFSGRQFPNYSSELNVNALELEDSALYLCASSVVGKPDQPQHFGDGTRLSIL.

This clone showed up just once. The CDR3 protein is CASSRLAEEQFF. CDR3 sequence (DNA): TGTGCCAGCAGTCGCTTAGCGGAAGAGCAGTTCTTC. The gene calls are TRBV5-4 and TRBJ2-1, with a possible D match to TRBD2 (6 bases). Trimming left V 5 bases short and J 10 bases short, with 13 bases between. CDR1 is SGHNT, CDR2 YYREEE, per germline (reference sequence). This CDR3 is 12 amino acids long.

The V and J genes are TRBV29-1 and TRBJ2-1; 7 bases line up with TRBD2. The ends lost 7 bases at V and 3 bases at J; junction bases unmatched: 9. The CDR3 extends over 14 amino acids. The germline V gene has CDR1 SQVTM and CDR2 ANQGSEA. The CDR3 sequence is CSGSLADVYNEQFF. CDR3 DNA: TGCAGCGGGTCTCTAGCGGACGTCTACAATGAGCAGTTCTTC.

This clone was seen more than once but under ten times. V usage is TRBV4-1 and J usage is TRBJ2-5; 11 bases match TRBD2. V was clipped by 0 bases and J by 2 bases; unmatched bases: 8. The CDR3 contains 18 residues. Germline CDR1 reads MGHRA; CDR2 reads YSYEKL. The CDR3: CASSQDKGVAGGQETQYF. In nucleotides, the CDR3 is TGCGCCAGCAGCCAAGACAAAGGCGTAGCGGGGGGGCAAGAGACCCAGTACTTC.

This chain uses TRBV5-1 with TRBJ2-7, with D possibly TRBD1 on 6 matching bases. CDR1 is SGHRS and CDR2 is YFSETQ in the germline V gene. With 5 bases removed from V and 7 bases from J, the gap between germline ends came to 19 bases. CDR3 length: 14 residues. CDR3 loop: CASRAGTPLGEQYF. CDR3 nucleotides: TGCGCCAGCAGGGCTGGGACACCTCTGGGGGAGCAGTACTTC.

This sequence joins TRBV27 and TRBJ2-5, with 11 bases fitting TRBD2. CDR1 and CDR2 (germline): MNHEY, SMNVEV (reference sequence). This CDR3 is built from 17 residues. Trimming cost V 5 bases and J 4 bases; bases outside gene matches: 12. The CDR3 DNA sequence: TGTGCCAGCAGTAGGCAACCCGGACTAGCGGGTAGAGAGACCCAGTACTTC. Its translation: CASSRQPGLAGRETQYF.

This chain connects TRBV5-1 to TRBJ2-1; 8 nucleotides match TRBD2. Trimming removed 5 bases from V and 0 bases from J; junction bases left unmatched: 7. CDR3 length: 16 residues. Germline-derived CDR1 and CDR2 are SGHRS and YFSETQ. DNA of the CDR3: TGCGCCAGCAGTTCCGGGACTAGGAGCTCCTACAATGAGCAGTTCTTC. Translated, it gives CASSSGTRSSYNEQFF.

This clone was found a few times. The V call is TRBV15, the J call TRBJ1-5, with D perhaps TRBD1 (6 bases). V was cut by 1 base and J by 0 bases, with 13 bases left in between. The CDR3 runs to 17 residues. From germline, CDR1 is LNHNV and CDR2 YYDKDF (reference sequence). As DNA, the CDR3 is TGTGCCACCAGCAGAGCTAGGGACACTCGTAGCAATCAGCCCCAGCATTTT. Its translation: CATSRARDTRSNQPQHF.

The V call is TRBV28, the J call TRBJ1-4; 10 bases align to TRBD1. This CDR3 comprises 15 residues. In germline, CDR1 is MDHEN, CDR2 SYDVKM. V dropped 2 bases and J dropped 7; count of bases not matched to a gene: 4. The CDR3 here is CASSLPGQGGEKLFF. CDR3 DNA: TGTGCCAGCAGTTTACCCGGACAGGGGGGTGAAAAACTGTTTTTT.

Only a few counts were recorded for this clone. The rearrangement uses TRBV6-5 and TRBJ2-3, with 9 bases fitting TRBD2. The CDR3 spans 16 residues. Germline assignment: CDR1 MNHEY and CDR2 SVGAGI. Trimming at V came to 0 bases and at J to 5 bases, leaving 6 bases not matched to a gene. CDR3 nucleotide sequence: TGTGCCAGCAGTTACTCGATGCGGGGGGGCATAGATACGCAGTATTTT. It translates to CASSYSMRGGIDTQYF.

The chain employs TRBV25-1 and TRBJ1-6; D might be TRBD1 (6 bases). The CDR3 sequence is 17 residues long. Germline-derived CDR1 and CDR2 are MGHDK and SYGVNS. Trimming removed 3 bases from V and 7 bases from J, with 19 bases in between. This CDR3 reads CASSDLGGGGMNSPLHF. The CDR3 nucleotides are TGTGCCAGCAGTGATTTAGGGGGGGGAGGTATGAATTCACCCCTCCACTTT.

This chain uses TRBV4-1 with TRBJ2-2; TRBD2 agrees at 8 bases. This CDR3 spans 16 amino acids. Germline assignment: CDR1 MGHRA and CDR2 YSYEKL. V dropped 2 bases and J dropped 5; count of bases not matched to a gene: 7. CDR3 DNA sequence: TGCGCCAGCAGCCAATCTTCCGGGGGGGTTACCGGGGAGCTGTTTTTT. The encoded protein is CASSQSSGGVTGELFF.

The gene calls are TRBV6-4 and TRBJ2-1; 11 bases match TRBD2. The CDR3 is 15 residues long. V lost 0 bases to trimming and J lost 6 bases; unmatched junction nucleotides: 1. CDR1 and CDR2 from the germline V gene are MRHNA and SNTAGT. The CDR3 coding sequence is TGTGCCAGCAGTGACTCTAGCGGGGGGGCCAATGAGCAGTTCTTC. As protein: CASSDSSGGANEQFF.

Comment on this clone: Relative to the germline gene, one junction end is altered; a read error may explain this. The chain combines TRBV6-1 with TRBJ2-1; D assignment may be TRBD1 or TRBD2 (6 bases each). Germline CDR1 and CDR2: MNHNS and SASEGT. This CDR3 spans 15 amino acids. DNA of the CDR3: TGTGCCAGCAGCGAAGGGGGGACTTACTACAATGAGCAGTTCTTC. Translating it yields CASSEGGTYYNEQFF.

V gene TRBV5-6 combines with J gene TRBJ1-1, with TRBD1 as a possible D gene (6 bases). Germline V gene data show CDR1 as SGHDT and CDR2 as YYEEEE. V was trimmed by 4 bases and J by 0 bases, leaving 13 bases between them. This CDR3 comprises 15 residues. This CDR3 is CASSPQGPLNTEAFF. The CDR3, as DNA: TGTGCCAGCAGCCCGCAGGGGCCCCTGAACACTGAAGCTTTCTTT.

The chain is built from TRBV5-1 and TRBJ2-7; D remains unclear. The CDR3 length is 16 residues. V was clipped by 2 bases and J by 1 base, with 16 bases between them. Germline V CDR1 and CDR2: SGHRS, YFSETQ. The CDR3: CASSFVGLHVSYEQYF. For the CDR3, the DNA is TGCGCCAGCAGCTTTGTCGGGTTGCACGTATCCTACGAGCAGTACTTC.